This note documents a single T cell receptor beta chain sequence. Antigen unknown. The sample originates from a study of blood T cells in healthy people across ages. The germline gives CDR1 SGHTA, CDR2 FQGNSA. The CDR3 sequence is 16 residues long. Next came a second PCR, run for roughly 6 to 11 cycles, which used a sample-barcoded 5' primer along with a J-beta primer mix. Each cDNA molecule carried a tag from a template-switch adaptor that contained 12 random nucleotides. Each CDR3 protein gets one entry after TCRdb re-called the 5' RACE reads with MiXCR. The sample has roughly 1,500,000 distinct CDR3 sequences, around 42% seen once; the top ten hold roughly 7.7%. Study-level points and caveats: Aged donors had fewer naive CD4+ cells and lower diversity than long-lived donors. In older individuals, TCR beta diversity per million T cells was lower, falling roughly linearly with age.

Every participating donor contributed roughly 11 milliliters of peripheral blood through a draw. Source material: blood. The chain employs TRBV7-2 and TRBJ2-1; D perhaps matches TRBD2 (6 bases). The DNA end is a closer match to TRBJ2-7, so the J assignment may be wrong. The sequence came from a young woman in good health. CDR3 nucleotide sequence: TGTGCCAGCAGCTTAGAGGGGACTGCCTCCTACAATGAGCAGTACTTC. The encoded protein is CASSLEGTASYNEQYF.